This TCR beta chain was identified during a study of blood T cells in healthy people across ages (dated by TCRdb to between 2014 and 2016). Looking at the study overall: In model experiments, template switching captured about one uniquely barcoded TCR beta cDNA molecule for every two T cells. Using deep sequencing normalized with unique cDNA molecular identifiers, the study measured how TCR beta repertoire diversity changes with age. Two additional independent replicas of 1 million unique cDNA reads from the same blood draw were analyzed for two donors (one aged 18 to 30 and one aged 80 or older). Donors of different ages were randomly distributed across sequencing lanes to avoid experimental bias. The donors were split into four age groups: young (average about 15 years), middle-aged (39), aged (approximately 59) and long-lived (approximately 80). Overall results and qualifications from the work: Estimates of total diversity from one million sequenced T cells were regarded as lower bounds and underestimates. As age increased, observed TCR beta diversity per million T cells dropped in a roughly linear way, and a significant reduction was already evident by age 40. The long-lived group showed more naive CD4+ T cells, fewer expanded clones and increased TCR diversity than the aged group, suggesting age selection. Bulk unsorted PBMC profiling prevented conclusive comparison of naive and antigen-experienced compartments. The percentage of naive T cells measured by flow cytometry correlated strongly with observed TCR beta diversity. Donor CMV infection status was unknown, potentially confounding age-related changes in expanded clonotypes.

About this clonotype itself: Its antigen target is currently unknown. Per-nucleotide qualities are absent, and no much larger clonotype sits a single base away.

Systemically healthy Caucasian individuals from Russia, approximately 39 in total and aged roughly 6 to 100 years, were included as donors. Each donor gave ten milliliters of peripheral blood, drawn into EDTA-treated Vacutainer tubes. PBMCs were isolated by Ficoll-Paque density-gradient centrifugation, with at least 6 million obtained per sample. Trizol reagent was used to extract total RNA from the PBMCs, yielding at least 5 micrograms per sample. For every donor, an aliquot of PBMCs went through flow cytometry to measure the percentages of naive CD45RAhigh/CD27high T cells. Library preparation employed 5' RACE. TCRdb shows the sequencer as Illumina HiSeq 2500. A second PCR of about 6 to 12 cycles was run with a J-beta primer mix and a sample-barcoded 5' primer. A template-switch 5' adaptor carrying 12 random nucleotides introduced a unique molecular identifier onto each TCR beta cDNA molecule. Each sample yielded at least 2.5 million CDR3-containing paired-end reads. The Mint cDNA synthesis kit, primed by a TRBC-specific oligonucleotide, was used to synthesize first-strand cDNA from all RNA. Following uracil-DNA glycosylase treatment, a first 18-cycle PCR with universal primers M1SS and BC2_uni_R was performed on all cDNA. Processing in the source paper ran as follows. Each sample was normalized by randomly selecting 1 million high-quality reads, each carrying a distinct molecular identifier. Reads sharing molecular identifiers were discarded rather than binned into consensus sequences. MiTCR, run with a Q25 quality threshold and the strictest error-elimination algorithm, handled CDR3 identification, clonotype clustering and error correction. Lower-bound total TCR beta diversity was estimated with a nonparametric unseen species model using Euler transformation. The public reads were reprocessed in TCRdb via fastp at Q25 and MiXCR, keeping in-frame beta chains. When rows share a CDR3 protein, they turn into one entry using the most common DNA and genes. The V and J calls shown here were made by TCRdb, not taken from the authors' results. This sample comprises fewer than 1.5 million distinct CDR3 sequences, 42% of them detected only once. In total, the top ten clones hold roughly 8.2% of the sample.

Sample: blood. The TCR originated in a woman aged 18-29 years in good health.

The CDR3 region reads CASRRNPGQDFYNEQFF. The DNA sequence follows: TGTGCCAGCAGAAGGAATCCGGGCCAGGATTTCTACAATGAGCAGTTCTTC. The chain couples TRBV2 to TRBJ2-1, with the D gene uncertain. Reading the germline V gene gives CDR1 SNHLY and CDR2 FYNNEI. V is shortened by 6 bases, J by 3 bases, and the region joining them spans 21 bases. The CDR3, from cysteine to phenylalanine, totals 17 residues. Just the 51-base CDR3 DNA is kept, in frame starting at base 1.